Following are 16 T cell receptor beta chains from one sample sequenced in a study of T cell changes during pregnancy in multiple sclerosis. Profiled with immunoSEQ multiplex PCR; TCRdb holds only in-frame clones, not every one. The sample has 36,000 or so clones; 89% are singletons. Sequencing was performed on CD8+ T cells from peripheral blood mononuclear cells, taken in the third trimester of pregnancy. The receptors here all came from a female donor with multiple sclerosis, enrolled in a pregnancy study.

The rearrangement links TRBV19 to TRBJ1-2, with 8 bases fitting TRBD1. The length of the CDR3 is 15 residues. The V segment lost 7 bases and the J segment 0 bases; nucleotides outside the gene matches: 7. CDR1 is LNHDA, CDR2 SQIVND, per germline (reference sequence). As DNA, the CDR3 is TGTGCCAGTACCGAGGACAGGGACACTAACTATGGCTACACCTTC. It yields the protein CASTEDRDTNYGYTF. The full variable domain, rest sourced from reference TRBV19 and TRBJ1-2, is DGGITQSPKYLFRKEGQNVTLSCEQNLNHDAMYWYRQDPGQGLRLIYYSQIVNDFQKGDIAEGYSVSREKKESFPLTVTSAQKNPTAFYLCASTEDRDTNYGYTFGSGTRLTVV.

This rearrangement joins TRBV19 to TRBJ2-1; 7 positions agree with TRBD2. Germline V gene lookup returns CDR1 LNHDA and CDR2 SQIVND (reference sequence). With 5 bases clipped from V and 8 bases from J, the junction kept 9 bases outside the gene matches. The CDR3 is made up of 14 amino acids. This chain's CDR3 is CASSPLKRGDEQFF. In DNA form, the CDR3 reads TGTGCCAGTAGTCCCCTGAAGCGGGGCGATGAGCAGTTCTTC. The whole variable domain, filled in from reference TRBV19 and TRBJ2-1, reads DGGITQSPKYLFRKEGQNVTLSCEQNLNHDAMYWYRQDPGQGLRLIYYSQIVNDFQKGDIAEGYSVSREKKESFPLTVTSAQKNPTAFYLCASSPLKRGDEQFFGPGTRLTVL.

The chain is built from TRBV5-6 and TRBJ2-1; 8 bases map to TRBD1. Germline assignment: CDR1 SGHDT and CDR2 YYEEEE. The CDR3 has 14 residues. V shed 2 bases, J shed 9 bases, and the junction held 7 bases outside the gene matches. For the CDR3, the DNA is TGTGCCAGCAGCTTTGGGACAGGTTTAGGTGAGCAGTTCTTC. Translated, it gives CASSFGTGLGEQFF.

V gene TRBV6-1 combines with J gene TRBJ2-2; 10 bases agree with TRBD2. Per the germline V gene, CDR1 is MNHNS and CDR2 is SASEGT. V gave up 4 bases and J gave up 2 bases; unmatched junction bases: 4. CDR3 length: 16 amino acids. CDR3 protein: CASSVLAGDNTGELFF. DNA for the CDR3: TGTGCCAGCAGTGTCCTAGCGGGAGATAACACCGGGGAGCTGTTTTTT.

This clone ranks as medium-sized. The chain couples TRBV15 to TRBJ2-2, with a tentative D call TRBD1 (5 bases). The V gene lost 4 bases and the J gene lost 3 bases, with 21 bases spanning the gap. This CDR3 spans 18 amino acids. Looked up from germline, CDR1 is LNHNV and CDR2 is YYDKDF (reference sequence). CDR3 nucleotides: TGTGCCACCAGCATAGGCCAGGGTTTCAGGGCGGACACCGGGGAGCTGTTTTTT. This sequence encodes CATSIGQGFRADTGELFF.

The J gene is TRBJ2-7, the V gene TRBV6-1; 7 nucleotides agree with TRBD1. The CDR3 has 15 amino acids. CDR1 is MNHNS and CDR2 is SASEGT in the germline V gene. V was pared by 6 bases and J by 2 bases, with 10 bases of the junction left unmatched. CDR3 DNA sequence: TGTGCCAGCAGCGGCACCGACAGGGTCCCCTACGAGCAGTACTTC. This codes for CASSGTDRVPYEQYF.

The CDR3 DNA reads as TGTGCCAGTAGTTCCTGGGGGGATAACACCGGGGAGCTGTTTTTT. It codes for CASSSWGDNTGELFF. V gene TRBV19 combines with J gene TRBJ2-2, with TRBD2 as a possible D gene (6 bases). V was trimmed by 5 bases and J by 2 bases, leaving 12 bases between them. This CDR3 is built from 15 residues. The V gene's germline CDR1 is LNHDA and CDR2 SQIVND (reference sequence).

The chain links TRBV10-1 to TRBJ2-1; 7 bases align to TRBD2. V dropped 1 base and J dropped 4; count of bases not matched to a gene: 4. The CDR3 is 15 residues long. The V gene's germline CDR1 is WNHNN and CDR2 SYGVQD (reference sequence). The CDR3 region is CASSEWRETYNEQFF. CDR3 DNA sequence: TGCGCCAGCAGTGAGTGGCGGGAGACTTACAATGAGCAGTTCTTC.

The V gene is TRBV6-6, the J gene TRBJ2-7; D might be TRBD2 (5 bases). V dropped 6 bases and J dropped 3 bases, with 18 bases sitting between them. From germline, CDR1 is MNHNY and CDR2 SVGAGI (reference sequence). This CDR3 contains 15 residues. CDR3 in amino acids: CASSGRRELHYEQYF. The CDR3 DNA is TGTGCCAGCAGCGGACGCCGGGAACTACACTACGAGCAGTACTTC.

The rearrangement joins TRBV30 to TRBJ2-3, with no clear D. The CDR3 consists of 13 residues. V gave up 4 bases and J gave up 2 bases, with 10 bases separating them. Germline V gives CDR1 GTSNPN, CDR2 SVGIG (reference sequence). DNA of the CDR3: TGTGCCTGGACGGTCGATTCCACAGATACGCAGTATTTT. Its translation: CAWTVDSTDTQYF. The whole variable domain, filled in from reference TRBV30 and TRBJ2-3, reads SQTIHQWPATLVQPVGSPLSLECTVEGTSNPNLYWYRQAAGRGLQLLFYSVGIGQISSEVPQNLSASRPQDRQFILSSKKLLLSDSGFYLCAWTVDSTDTQYFGPGTRLTVL.

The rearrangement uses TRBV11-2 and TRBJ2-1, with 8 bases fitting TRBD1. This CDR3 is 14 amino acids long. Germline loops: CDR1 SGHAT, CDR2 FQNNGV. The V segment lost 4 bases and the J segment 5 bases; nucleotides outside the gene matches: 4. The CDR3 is CASSSQGAHNEQFF. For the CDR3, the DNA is TGTGCCAGCAGCTCTCAGGGGGCCCACAATGAGCAGTTCTTC.

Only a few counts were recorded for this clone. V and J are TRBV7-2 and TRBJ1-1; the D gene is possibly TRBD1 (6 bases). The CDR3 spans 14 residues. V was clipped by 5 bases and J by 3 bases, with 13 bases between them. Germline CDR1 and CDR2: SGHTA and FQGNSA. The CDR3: CASSAWGGHTEAFF. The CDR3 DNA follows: TGTGCCAGCAGCGCCTGGGGGGGGCACACTGAAGCTTTCTTT.

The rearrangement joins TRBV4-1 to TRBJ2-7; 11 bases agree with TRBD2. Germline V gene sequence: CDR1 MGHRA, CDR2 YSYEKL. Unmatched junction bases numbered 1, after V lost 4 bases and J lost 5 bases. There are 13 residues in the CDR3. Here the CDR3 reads CASSPLAGDEQYF. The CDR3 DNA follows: TGCGCCAGCAGCCCACTAGCGGGGGACGAGCAGTACTTC.

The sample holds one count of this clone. In DNA, the CDR3 is TGCGCCAGCAGCCAAGAGCAGGCCTCCTACGAGCAGTACTTC. Residues: CASSQEQASYEQYF. The rearrangement uses TRBV4-1 and TRBJ2-7; D not certain. Germline V gene data show CDR1 as MGHRA and CDR2 as YSYEKL. V was cut by 0 bases and J by 0 bases, with 6 bases left in between. This CDR3 has 14 amino acids.

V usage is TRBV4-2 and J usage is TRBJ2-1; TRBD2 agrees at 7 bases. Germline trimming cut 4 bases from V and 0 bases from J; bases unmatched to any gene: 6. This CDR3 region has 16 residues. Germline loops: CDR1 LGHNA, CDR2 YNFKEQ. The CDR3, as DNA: TGTGCCAGCAGCCCCGAGGCGGGAGACTCCTACAATGAGCAGTTCTTC. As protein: CASSPEAGDSYNEQFF.

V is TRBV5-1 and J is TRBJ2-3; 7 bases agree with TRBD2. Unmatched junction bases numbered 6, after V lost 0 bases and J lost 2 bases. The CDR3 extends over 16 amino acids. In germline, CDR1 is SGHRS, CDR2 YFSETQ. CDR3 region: CASSLGEGHLTDTQYF. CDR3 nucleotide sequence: TGCGCCAGCAGCTTGGGGGAGGGGCACCTCACAGATACGCAGTATTTT.